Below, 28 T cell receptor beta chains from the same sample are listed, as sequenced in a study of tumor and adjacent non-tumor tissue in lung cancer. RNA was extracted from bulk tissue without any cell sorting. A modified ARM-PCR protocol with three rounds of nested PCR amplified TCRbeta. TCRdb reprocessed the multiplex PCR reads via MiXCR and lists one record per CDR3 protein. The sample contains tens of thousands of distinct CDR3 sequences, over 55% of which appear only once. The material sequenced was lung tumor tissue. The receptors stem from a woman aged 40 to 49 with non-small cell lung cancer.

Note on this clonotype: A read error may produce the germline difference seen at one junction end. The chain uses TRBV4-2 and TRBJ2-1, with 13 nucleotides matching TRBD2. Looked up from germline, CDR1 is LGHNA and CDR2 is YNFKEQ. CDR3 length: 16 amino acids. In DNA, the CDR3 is TGTGGCAGCAGCCATGGGACTAGCGGGGATATAAATGAGCAGTTCTTC. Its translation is CGSSHGTSGDINEQFF.

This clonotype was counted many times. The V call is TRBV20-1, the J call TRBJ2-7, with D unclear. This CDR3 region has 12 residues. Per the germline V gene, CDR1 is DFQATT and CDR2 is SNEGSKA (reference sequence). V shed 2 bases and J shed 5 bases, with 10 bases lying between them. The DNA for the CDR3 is TGCAGTGCTAGACCAATACCAAACGAGCAGTACTTC. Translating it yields CSARPIPNEQYF.

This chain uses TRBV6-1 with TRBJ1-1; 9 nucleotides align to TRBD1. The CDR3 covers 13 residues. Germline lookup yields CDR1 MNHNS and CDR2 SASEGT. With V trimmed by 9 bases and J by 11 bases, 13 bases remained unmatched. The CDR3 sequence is CASNDGQGIDAFF. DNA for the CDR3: TGTGCCAGTAACGATGGACAGGGGATCGATGCTTTCTTT.

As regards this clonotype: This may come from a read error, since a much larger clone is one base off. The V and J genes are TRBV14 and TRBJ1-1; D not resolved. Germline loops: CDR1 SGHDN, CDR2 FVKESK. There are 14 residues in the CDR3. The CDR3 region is CASNQAGMNTEAFF. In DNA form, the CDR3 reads TGTGCCAGCAACCAAGCAGGAATGAACACTGAAGCTTTCTTT.

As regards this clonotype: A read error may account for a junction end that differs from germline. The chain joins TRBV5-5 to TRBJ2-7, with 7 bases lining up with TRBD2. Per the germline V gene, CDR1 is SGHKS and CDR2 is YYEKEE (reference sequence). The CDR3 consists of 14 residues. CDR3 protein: CVSSFGGGIYEQYF. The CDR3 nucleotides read TGTGTCAGCAGCTTTGGCGGGGGAATCTACGAGCAGTACTTC.

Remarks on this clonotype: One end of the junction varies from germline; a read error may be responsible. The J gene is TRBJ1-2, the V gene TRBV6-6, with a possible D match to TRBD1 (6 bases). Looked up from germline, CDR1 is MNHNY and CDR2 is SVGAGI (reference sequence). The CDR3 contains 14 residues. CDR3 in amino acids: CTSTLDEVGAGYTF. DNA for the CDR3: TGTACCAGCACCTTAGATGAGGTGGGGGCTGGCTACACCTTC.

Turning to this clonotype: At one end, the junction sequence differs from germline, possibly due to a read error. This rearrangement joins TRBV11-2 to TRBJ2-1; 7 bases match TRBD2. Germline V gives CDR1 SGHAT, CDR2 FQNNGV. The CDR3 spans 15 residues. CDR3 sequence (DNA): TGTACCAGTAGCTCACAGCGGGGCTCCTACAATGAGCAGCTCTTC. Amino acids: CTSSSQRGSYNEQLF.

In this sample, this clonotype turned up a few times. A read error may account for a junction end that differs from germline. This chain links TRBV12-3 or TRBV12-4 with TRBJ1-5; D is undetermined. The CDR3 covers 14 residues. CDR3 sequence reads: CTSSYLGSNQPQHF. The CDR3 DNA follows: TGTACCAGCAGTTATTTGGGGAGTAATCAGCCCCAGCATTTT.

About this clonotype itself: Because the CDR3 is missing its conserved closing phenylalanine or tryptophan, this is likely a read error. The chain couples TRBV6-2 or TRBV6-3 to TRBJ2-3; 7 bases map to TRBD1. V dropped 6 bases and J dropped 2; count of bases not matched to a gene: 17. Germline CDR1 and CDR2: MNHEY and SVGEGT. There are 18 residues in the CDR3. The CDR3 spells CASSRGPGQSDYTDTQYS. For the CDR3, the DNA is TGTGCCAGCAGCCGCGGGCCGGGACAGAGTGATTACACAGATACGCAGTATTCT.

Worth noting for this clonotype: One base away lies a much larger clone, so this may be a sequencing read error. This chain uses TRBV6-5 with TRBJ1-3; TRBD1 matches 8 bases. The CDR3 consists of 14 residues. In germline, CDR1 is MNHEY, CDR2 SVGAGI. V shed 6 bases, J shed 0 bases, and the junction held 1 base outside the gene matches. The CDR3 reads CASRDRVSGNTIYF. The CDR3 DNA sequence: TGTGCCAGCAGGGACAGGGTCTCTGGAAACACCATATATTTT.

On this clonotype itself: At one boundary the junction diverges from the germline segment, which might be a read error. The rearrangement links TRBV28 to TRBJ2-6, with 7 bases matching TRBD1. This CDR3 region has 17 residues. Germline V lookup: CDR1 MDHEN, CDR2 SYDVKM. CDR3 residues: CASSRTRQGSGADVLTF. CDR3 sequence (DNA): TGTGCCAGCAGTAGAACCCGACAGGGCTCTGGGGCCGACGTCCTGACTTTC.

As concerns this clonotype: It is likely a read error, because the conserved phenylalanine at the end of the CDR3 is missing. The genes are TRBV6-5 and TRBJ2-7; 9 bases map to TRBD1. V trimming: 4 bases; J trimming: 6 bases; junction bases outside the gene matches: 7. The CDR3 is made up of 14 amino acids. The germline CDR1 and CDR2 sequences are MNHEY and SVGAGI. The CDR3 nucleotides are TGTGCCAGCAGTTCCCCCACAGGGGGCTGCGAGCAGTACCTC. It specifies CASSSPTGGCEQYL.

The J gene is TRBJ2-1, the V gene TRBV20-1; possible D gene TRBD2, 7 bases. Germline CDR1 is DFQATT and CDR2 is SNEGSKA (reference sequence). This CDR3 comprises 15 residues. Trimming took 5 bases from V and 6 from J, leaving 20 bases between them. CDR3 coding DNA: TGCAGTGCTCAGCTAGGGGGGGAGGCTAGCAATGAGCAGTTCTTC. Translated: CSAQLGGEASNEQFF.

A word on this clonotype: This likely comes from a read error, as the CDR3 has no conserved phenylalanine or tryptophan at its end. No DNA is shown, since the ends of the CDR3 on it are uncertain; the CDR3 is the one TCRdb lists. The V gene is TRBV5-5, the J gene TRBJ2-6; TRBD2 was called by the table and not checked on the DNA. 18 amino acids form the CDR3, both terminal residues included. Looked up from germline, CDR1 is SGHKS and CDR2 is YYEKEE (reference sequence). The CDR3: CTSSLVSGRDFGANVLIS.

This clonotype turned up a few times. CDR3 coding DNA: TGTGCCAGCAGCGTAGAAGTGGGTGAAGGTACTGGCTACACCTTC. It translates to CASSVEVGEGTGYTF. The chain carries TRBV9 and TRBJ1-2; D gene uncertain. Germline CDR1 is SGDLS and CDR2 is YYNGEE. The CDR3 is 15 residues long. V lost 0 bases and J lost 7, with 16 bases in between.

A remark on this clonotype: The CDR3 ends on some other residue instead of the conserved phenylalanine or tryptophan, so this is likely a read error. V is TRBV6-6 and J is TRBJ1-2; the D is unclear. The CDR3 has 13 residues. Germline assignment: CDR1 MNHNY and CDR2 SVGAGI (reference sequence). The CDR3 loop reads CASNPDANYGYTS. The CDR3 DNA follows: TGTGCCAGCAACCCCGACGCTAACTATGGTTACACCTCC.

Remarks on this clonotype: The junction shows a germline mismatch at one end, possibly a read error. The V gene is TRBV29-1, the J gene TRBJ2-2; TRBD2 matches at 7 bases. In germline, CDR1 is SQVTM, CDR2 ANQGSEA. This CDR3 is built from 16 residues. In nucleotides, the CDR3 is TGCAGCGTTGAAGAGGGGGGGAATCAGGTAGGCGGGGAGTTGTTTTTT. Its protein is CSVEEGGNQVGGELFF.

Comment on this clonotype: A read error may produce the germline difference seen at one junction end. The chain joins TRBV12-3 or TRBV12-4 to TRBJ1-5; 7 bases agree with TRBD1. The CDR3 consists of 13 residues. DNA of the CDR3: TGTGCCAGCAGGTACAGGGGTGAACAGCCCCACCATTTT. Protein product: CASRYRGEQPHHF.

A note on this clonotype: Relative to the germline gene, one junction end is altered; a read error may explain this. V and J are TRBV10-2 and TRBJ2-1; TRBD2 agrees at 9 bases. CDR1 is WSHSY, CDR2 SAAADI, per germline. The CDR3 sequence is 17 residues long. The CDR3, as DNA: TGCGCCTGCAGTGAGTCAAGGACTAGCGCGACCTACAATAAGCAGTTCTTC. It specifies CACSESRTSATYNKQFF.

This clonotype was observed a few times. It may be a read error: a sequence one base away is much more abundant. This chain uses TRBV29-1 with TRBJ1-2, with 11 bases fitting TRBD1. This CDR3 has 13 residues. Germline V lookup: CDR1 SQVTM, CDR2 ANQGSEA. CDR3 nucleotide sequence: TGCAGCGTTCTCGGACAGGGGGCGAGCGACTACGCCTTC. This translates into CSVLGQGASDYAF.

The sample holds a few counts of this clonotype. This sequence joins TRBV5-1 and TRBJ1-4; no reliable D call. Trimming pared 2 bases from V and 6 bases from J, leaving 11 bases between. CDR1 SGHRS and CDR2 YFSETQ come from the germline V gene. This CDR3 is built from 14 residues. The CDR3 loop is CASSLPGPDEKLFF. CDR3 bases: TGCGCCAGCAGCTTACCCGGGCCAGATGAAAAACTGTTTTTT.

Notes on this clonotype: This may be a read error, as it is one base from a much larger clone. DNA of the CDR3: TGCAGTGCTACCCAGGAGGGGCGAGATCTTCAGCCCCAGCATTTT. Residues: CSATQEGRDLQPQHF. J is TRBJ1-5 and V is TRBV20-1; perhaps TRBD1 as D (5 bases). The germline V and J ends were trimmed by 4 bases and 6 bases, with 19 bases remaining between them. There are 15 residues in the CDR3. Germline loops: CDR1 DFQATT, CDR2 SNEGSKA (reference sequence).

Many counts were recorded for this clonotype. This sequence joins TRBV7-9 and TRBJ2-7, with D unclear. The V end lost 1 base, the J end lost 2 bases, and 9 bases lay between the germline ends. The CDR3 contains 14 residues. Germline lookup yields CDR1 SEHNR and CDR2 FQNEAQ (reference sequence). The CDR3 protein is CASSLGNSAYEQYF. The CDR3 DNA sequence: TGTGCCAGCAGCTTAGGCAACTCTGCCTACGAGCAGTACTTC.

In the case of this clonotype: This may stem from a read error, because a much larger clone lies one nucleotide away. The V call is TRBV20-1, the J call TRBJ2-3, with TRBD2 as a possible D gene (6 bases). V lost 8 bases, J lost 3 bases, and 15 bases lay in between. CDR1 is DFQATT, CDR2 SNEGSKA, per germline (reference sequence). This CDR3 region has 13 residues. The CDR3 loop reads CSTSSGRTDTQYF. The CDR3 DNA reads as TGCAGTACCAGTAGCGGAAGAACAGATACGCAGTATTTT.

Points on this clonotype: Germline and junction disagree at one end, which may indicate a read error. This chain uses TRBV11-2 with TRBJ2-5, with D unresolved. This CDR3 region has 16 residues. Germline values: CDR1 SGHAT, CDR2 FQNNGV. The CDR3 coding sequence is TGTGCCAACAGCTCCCCGGGCGGTGGGATACAAGAGACCCAGAACTTC. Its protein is CANSSPGGGIQETQNF.

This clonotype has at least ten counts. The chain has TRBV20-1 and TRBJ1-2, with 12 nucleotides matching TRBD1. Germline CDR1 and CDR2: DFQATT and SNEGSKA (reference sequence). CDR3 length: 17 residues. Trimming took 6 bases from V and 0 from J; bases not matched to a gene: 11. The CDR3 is CSAQGQGAQGANYGYTF. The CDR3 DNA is TGCAGTGCCCAGGGACAGGGGGCGCAAGGAGCTAACTATGGCTACACCTTC.

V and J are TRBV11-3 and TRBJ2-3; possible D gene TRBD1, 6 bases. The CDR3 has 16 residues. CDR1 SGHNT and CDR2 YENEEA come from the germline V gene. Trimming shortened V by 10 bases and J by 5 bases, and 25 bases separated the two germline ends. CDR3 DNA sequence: TGTGCCACCAACCTTCGAATAGGGGGAAGGATAGATACGCAGTATTTT. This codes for CATNLRIGGRIDTQYF.

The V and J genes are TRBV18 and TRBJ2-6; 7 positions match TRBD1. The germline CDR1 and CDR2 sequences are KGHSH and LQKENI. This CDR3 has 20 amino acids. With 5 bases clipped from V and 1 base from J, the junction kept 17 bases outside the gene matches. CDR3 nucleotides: TGTGCCAGCTCAACGTCCCAGAGGGGGCCAACCGCGTCTGGGGCCAACGTCCTGACTTTC. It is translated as CASSTSQRGPTASGANVLTF.